This T cell receptor beta chain was recovered during a study of cytomegalovirus exposure and HLA in healthy donors (dated by TCRdb to between 2016 and 2019). Concerning the study at large: An earlier analysis of several hundred of the donors reported 250 to 350 Gb of sequence data and 117 million unique TCR beta sequences from roughly 180 million T cells. An early release covering roughly 600 HLA-typed donors comprised approximately 300 gigabases of sequencing data and roughly 86 million unique TCR sequences. Among the roughly 400 genotyped donors, approximately 82% belonged to the genetic ancestry cluster associated with self-reported Caucasian donors. The study aimed to test whether signatures of past pathogen exposure could be identified by cataloging public T cell receptors. The study profiled the T cell repertoires of more than 500 subjects by immunosequencing and related them to cytomegalovirus serostatus. In addition to the first cohort of 666 subjects, a separate validation cohort of approximately 110 different subjects was used. To predict cytomegalovirus infection status, the study brought together high-throughput TCR immunosequencing, statistical association of individual TCRs with disease status, and machine learning. In a later analysis, previously published TCR beta repertoires from some 640 donors were re-analyzed and high-resolution HLA genotyping was added so that TCR occurrence patterns could be studied. In the later analysis, no new phenotypic data were used to find candidate immune exposures; instead, reliance was placed on TCR beta sequences and their occurrence across donors. An earlier analysis of 587 of the donors applied high-throughput TCR beta sequencing to assess whether each TCR beta V gene segment acted as functional or pseudogenic. Alongside the repertoire data, information on donor age, sex, ethnicity and CMV serostatus was compiled. Genome-wide SNP genotypes for about 60% of the roughly 670 donors were used in a later genetic analysis, which treated that subset as a discovery cohort. Every repertoire in the discovery cohort had been generated on one and the same sequencing platform. Both class I and class II loci were covered by HLA typing, at four-digit resolution. Typing coverage differed by locus: A, B, C, DRB1 and DQB1 were typed in about 620-640 donors, DQA1 in approximately 520, DPA1 in 606, and DPB1 in approximately 450. A handful of DR-DQ haplotypes were handled as single units for association and clustering because linkage in the cohort was strong. Among 300 to 450 genotyped donors of the cohort, an average of roughly 240,000 unique TCR beta nucleotide sequences were sequenced per donor, 15% to 20% of them non-productive.

General conclusions and limits of the study: Most CMV-associated TCR beta chains appeared to be HLA-restricted in a later analysis, and the HLA associations seemed to be driven largely by CMV exposure. HLA typing was unavailable for some donors at each locus, so association tests used only the typed subset. Specific HLA alleles were associated with 15,000 to 20,000 TCR beta sequences at a false discovery rate of 0.05 in a later analysis. Assigning TCR associations to individual alleles was difficult when HLA alleles, especially DR and DQ, strongly co-occurred. Linkage disequilibrium might explain the correlated functional status among segregating V segments, but an unknown experimental factor could not be excluded. Sequencing depth was assumed to be roughly uniform across donors in the presence/absence analyses, though that assumption may not hold. The study listed 170 or so TCR beta chains as associated with cytomegalovirus. A further reported finding was that TCR beta sequences accurately predicted the HLA-A and HLA-B alleles for most subjects in the first cohort. An association between a missense DCLRE1C variant and V-gene and J-gene trimming of TCR beta chains was found in a later genetic analysis and replicated in an independent cohort. Cytomegalovirus status was reported to be diagnosed by the classifier with high specificity and sensitivity in both the original and validation cohorts. The sequencing pipeline was judged likely to have produced a cluster of highly shared sequence variants as a technical artifact. It was suggested by the authors that the approach could potentially be generalized to other disease states and immunological phenotypes. According to a later analysis, parvovirus B19, influenza, CMV and Epstein-Barr virus appeared linked to several top co-occurrence clusters. Most TCR sequences were observed very rarely across donors, whereas some public TCRs were present in many individuals. Immune exposure information for the cohort was limited to CMV serostatus. A later genetic analysis reported fewer N-insertions in productive TCRs among donors in an Asian-associated ancestry cluster than the roughly 700-donor mean. In a later analysis, HLA-associated TCR beta chains showed more clonal expansion and lower generation probabilities than non-associated chains that were equally common. The 87-base-pair reads could not distinguish some IMGT-functional V segments, including TRBV6-2 and TRBV6-3, so those segments were excluded. In this cohort, only TCR beta chains were sequenced, and detectable features were limited by the absence of alpha or paired-chain data. Because counts were too low, some 17 rarely observed V segments, including chromosome 9 orphons, were left out of the earlier analysis of 587 of the donors. In a later analysis, TCR association rates were found to vary across HLA loci, with the most associated TCRs seen for DRB1 alleles and the fewest for HLA-C alleles. Broadly in line with IMGT annotations, most TCR beta V segments showed up in productive rearrangements about 87% or about 30% of the time in an earlier analysis of 587 of the donors. A few of the identified cytomegalovirus-associated TCR beta chains were confirmed in vitro to be specific for cytomegalovirus antigens.

In its sample, this clone was seen a few times. Its antigen remains undetermined. No much larger clone is present one base from it, and per-base qualities are unavailable. In total, about 650 healthy bone marrow donors made up the cohort. At the time of sampling, all cohort members were nominally healthy, though unrecorded immune exposures were likely present. The donor was CMV seronegative and was included in the group of 352 seronegative cohort members. A peripheral blood sample was provided by each donor, and peripheral blood mononuclear cells were used for TCR beta sequencing. Genomic DNA was extracted from the blood cell samples with the Qiagen DNeasy Blood Extraction Kit. Library construction relied on the immunoSEQ multiplex PCR assay. A mixture of 60 forward primers for TCR Vbeta segments and 13 reverse primers for TCR Jbeta segments was used in the multiplex PCR. A multiplex PCR assay on genomic DNA amplified the CDR3 region of rearranged TCR beta genes. Amplified TCR beta libraries were sequenced as 87-base-pair reads on the Illumina HiSeq System. The published analysis was carried out like this. Across the 670 or so repertoires, a later analysis counted tens of millions of unique TCR beta chains, some 11 million of which were shared by at least two donors. To remove PCR and sequencing errors, raw reads were error-corrected and collapsed into unique sequences using a nearest-neighbor algorithm that merged closely related sequences. Alignment of CDR3 sequences to IMGT reference sequences was used to assign V, D and J gene segments. Each retained sequence needed at least a six-nucleotide match to both a V gene segment and a J gene segment. Rearrangements were called productive when the CDR3 lacked stop codons and stayed in frame with V and J; all others were non-productive. CDR3 was defined by IMGT convention, running from the second conserved V-encoded cysteine to the conserved J-encoded phenylalanine. In an earlier analysis of just under 600 of the donors, sequences lacking an unambiguous match to a single V gene segment were excluded. In an earlier analysis of some 590 of the donors, a V segment was called functional when productive rearrangements were above 56.7%, and segregating when the standard deviation between donors exceeded 5%. A statistical classification framework was built for diagnosing cytomegalovirus status from the catalog of TCR beta chain sequences. In a later analysis, V and J genes were assigned by comparing TCR nucleotide sequences against IMGT/GENE-DB human TR gene sequences. Using the TCRdist pipeline, a later analysis assigned CDR3 sequences along with most-parsimonious VDJ recombination scenarios. In a later analysis, every TCR beta chain was defined by the combination of its CDR3 amino acid sequence and its V-gene family, and reads without a unique V-gene family were dropped. To address suspected cross-contamination and a sequencing artifact, a later analysis removed 592 highly shared, low-generation-probability nucleotide sequences. In a later analysis, a clonal expansion index for each public chain was calculated from normalized within-repertoire ranks of inferred template counts. In a later analysis, generation probabilities were computed with a VDJ recombination model fitted to out-of-frame rearrangements, and the resulting probabilities were checked against IGoR. In a later analysis, TCR-TCR, TCR-HLA and TCR-CMV co-occurrence was scored with hypergeometric tests, and a repertoire-size bias correction was applied to TCR pairs. False discovery rates were estimated in a later analysis by permuting HLA or CMV assignments 20 times. A later analysis grouped co-occurring TCRs with DBSCAN, adding TCRdist sequence similarity when clustering within HLA-allele-positive subsets. Repertoires with fewer than 30,000 or more than 120,000 public chains were left out of co-occurrence clustering, as were about 5 repertoires with anomalous nucleotide sharing. This is the immuneACCESS table as TCRdb keeps it, with only in-frame sequences that have V and J called. A part of the clones is gone; compared with another copy, unresolved V genes explain less than half, and the rest is unexplained. D and trimming come from the DNA, and the V and J calls and clone size come from that table. For this sample the table gives over 150,000 clones, of which roughly 79% were detected only once. About 3% of the sample is in the top ten clones.

In the germline V gene, CDR1 corresponds to SGDLS and CDR2 to YYNGEE. The cysteine opens and the phenylalanine closes a CDR3 of 11 amino acids. The kept DNA is CDR3 alone, 33 bases in frame from the first base. At the junction V is shortened by 2 bases and J by 9 bases; bases outside the gene matches: 2. The sequence was obtained from a young man in good health and CMV-seronegative. Sequencing was carried out using PBMCs. Recombination joined TRBV9 with TRBJ2-7, and 7 junctional nucleotides match TRBD1. The CDR3 reads as follows: CASSVGDRQYF. The DNA sequence reads TGTGCCAGCAGCGTCGGGGACAGGCAGTACTTC.